The T cell receptor (beta chain) described here comes from a study of T cells in Graves' hyperthyroidism and ophthalmopathy. Diagnosis rested on symptoms, serum thyroxine and TRAb, thyroid ultrasound, and orbital computed tomography. TCR beta CDR3 regions were amplified from RNA. Carried out on the TCR CDR3, a first-round RT-PCR used the HTBI primer set. TCRdb re-called the multiplex PCR reads through MiXCR, storing one row per CDR3 protein. The sample gives approximately 620,000 distinct CDR3 sequences, around 13% of which show up once; 5% to 7% is in the top ten. Findings and caveats of the study: Most thyroid clonotypes expanded above 0.001 appeared in blood too. Ophthalmopathy stood apart from stable hyperthyroidism in a 13 V-J model.

V shed 0 bases and J shed 1 base, with 15 bases lying between them. Germline values: CDR1 DFQATT, CDR2 SNEGSKA (reference sequence). The CDR3 consists of 16 residues. This clonotype has just a few counts. Its antigen is still unknown. A much larger clone is a single base away; this may be a read error. In this CDR3 the conserved last residue, phenylalanine or tryptophan, is missing, so a read error is likely. The V call is TRBV20-1, the J call TRBJ2-5; perhaps TRBD2 as D (6 bases). This receptor was taken from a young woman with Graves' hyperthyroidism that later progressed to Graves' ophthalmopathy. Sample: blood. This chain's CDR3 is CSARDYLGSGQETQYS. DNA of the CDR3: TGCAGTGCTAGAGATTATCTAGGTAGCGGCCAAGAGACCCAGTACTCC.